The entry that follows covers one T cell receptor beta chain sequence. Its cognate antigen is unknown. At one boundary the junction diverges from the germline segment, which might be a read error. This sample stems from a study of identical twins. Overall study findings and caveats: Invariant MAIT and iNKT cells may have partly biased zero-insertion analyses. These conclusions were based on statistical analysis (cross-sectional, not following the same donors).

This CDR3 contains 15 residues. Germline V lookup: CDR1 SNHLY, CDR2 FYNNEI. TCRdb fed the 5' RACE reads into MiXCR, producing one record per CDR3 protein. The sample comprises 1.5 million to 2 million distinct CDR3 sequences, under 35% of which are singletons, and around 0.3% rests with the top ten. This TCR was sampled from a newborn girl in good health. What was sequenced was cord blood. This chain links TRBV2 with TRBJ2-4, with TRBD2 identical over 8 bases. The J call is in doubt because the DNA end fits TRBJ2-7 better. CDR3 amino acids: CAGSESLAGSNEQYF. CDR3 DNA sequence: TGTGCCGGCAGTGAGTCCTTAGCGGGATCGAACGAGCAGTACTTC.